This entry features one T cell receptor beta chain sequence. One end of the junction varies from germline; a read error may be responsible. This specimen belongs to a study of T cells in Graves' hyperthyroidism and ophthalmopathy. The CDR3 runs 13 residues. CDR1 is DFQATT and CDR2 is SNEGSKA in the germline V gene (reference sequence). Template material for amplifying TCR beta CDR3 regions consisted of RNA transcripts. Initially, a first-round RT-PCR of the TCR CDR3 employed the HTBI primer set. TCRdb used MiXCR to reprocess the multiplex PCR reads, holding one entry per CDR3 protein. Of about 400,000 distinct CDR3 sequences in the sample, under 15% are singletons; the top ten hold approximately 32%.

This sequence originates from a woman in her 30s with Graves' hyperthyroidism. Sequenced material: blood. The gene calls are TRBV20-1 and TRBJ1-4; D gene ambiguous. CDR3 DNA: TGCAGTGCTAGTTTGGGAATTAATGAGAAACTGTTTTTT. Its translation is CSASLGINEKLFF.